This T cell receptor (beta chain) was identified in a study of radiotherapy plus CTLA-4 blockade in lung cancer (dated by TCRdb to 2017 to 2018). Context from the whole study: Objective responses occurred in about 19% of enrolled patients, and 30% to 35% achieved disease control. Results and caveats for the whole study, not just this receptor: Early dynamic changes in blood T cell clones, together with increased serum interferon-beta after radiation, were reported as the strongest predictors of response. After treatment with radiotherapy and ipilimumab, TCR clones that came from tumors expanded in the peripheral blood.

The cysteine opens and the phenylalanine closes a CDR3 of 15 amino acids. The CDR3 DNA has 45 bases and is translated from base 1. In the germline V gene, CDR1 corresponds to LGHNA and CDR2 to YNFKEQ. Germline trimming amounts to 1 base on V and 3 bases on J, with 6 as the count of junction bases outside the gene matches. Preparation of the library involved the immunoSEQ multiplex PCR assay. Here the immuneACCESS table is served through TCRdb, limited to in-frame sequences with V and J called. Missing clones are a known gap in these copies; in checked studies unresolved V genes cover under half, and the rest lacks a known reason. In this sample the table shows some 73,000 clones, around 81% of which occur a single time. The ten biggest clones cover about 20% of the sample. The study evaluated CTLA-4 blockade (ipilimumab) given together with focal radiation therapy in patients who had chemo-refractory metastatic non-small-cell lung cancer.

On this clone itself: This clone's antigen is unknown. No base quality information exists; no much larger clone differs at one position.

The source material was peripheral blood, sampled from a patient treated with radiotherapy plus ipilimumab. The rearrangement joined TRBV4-2 to TRBJ2-7; TRBD1 matches 7 bases in the middle. This TCR was recovered from a human donor with non-small cell lung cancer whose response to radiotherapy plus ipilimumab could not be evaluated. Some clones in this sample may be carry-over from other donors' samples. For the CDR3, the sequence is CASSQVRQGGYEQYF. Read as DNA, the sequence is TGTGCCAGCAGCCAAGTAAGACAGGGCGGCTACGAGCAGTACTTC.